This T cell receptor (beta chain) was observed in a study of blood T cell repertoires in COVID-19. Profiled with immunoSEQ multiplex PCR; TCRdb holds only in-frame clones, not every one. The table lists over 450,000 clones, nearly 90% of them singletons. Germline CDR1 reads SGHNT; CDR2 reads YENEEA. This CDR3 spans 20 amino acids. The V and J ends lost 5 bases and 3 bases, in that order; junction bases with no gene match: 16. The genes are TRBV11-3 and TRBJ2-7, with 16 bases matching TRBD2. The sample was peripheral blood. The source is a man between 18 and 29 years old with COVID-19, enrolled during active disease. The CDR3 nucleotides read TGTGCCAGCAGCATATCCCCCGGGACTAGCGGGAGGGGTTACATCTACGAGCAGTACTTC. It translates to CASSISPGTSGRGYIYEQYF.